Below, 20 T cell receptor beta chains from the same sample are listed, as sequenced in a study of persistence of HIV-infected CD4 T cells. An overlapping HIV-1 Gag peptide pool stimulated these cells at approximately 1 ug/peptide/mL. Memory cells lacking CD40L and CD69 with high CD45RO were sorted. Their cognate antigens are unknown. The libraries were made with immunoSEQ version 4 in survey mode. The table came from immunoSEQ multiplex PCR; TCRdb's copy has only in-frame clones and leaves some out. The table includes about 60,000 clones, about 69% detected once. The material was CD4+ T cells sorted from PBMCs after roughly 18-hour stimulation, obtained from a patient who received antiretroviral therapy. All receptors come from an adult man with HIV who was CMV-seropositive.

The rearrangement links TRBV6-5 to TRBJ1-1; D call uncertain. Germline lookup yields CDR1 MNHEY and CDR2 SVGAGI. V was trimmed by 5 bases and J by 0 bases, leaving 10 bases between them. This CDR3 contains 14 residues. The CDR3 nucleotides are TGTGCCAGCAGTCCTCAGAGCATGAACACTGAAGCTTTCTTT. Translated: CASSPQSMNTEAFF.

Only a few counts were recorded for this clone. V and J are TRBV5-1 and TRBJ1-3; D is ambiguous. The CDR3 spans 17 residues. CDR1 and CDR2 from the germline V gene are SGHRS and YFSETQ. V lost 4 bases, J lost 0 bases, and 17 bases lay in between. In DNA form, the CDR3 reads TGCGCCAGCAGCCGAGAAAACAGATCCAACTCTGGAAACACCATATATTTT. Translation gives CASSRENRSNSGNTIYF.

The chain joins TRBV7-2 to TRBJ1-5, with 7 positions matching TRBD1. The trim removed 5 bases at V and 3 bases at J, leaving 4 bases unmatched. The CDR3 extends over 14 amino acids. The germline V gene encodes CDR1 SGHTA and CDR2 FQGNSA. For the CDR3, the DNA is TGTGCCAGCAGCCAGGGGGGTTTCAATCAGCCCCAGCATTTT. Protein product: CASSQGGFNQPQHF.

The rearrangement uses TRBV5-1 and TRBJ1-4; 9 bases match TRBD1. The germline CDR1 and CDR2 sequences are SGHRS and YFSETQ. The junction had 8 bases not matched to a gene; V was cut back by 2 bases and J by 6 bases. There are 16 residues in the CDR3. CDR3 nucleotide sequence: TGCGCCAGCAGCTTCGCCCCGACAGGGGGAGATGAAAAACTGTTTTTT. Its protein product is CASSFAPTGGDEKLFF.

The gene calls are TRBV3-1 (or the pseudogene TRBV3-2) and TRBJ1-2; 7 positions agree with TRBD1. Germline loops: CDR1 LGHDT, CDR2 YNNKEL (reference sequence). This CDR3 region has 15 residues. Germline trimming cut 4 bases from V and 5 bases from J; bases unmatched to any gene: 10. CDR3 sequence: CASSRPGQPRYGYTF. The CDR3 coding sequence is TGTGCCAGCAGCCGTCCGGGACAGCCTCGATATGGCTACACCTTC.

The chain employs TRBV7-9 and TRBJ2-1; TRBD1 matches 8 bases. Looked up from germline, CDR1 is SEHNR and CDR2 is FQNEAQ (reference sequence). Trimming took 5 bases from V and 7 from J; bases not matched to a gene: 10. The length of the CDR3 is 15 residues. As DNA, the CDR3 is TGTGCCAGCAGCCAATCCTCGACAGGGGCAAATGAGCAGTTCTTC. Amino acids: CASSQSSTGANEQFF.

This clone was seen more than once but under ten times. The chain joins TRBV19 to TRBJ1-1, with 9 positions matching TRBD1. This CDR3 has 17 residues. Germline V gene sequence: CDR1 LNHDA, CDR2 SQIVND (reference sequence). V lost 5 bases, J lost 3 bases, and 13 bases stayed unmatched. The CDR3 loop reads CASSPRFGQGRDTEAFF. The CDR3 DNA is TGTGCCAGTAGTCCCCGCTTCGGACAGGGGAGAGACACTGAAGCTTTCTTT.

CDR3: CSVGDSPNQPQHF. The DNA for the CDR3 is TGCAGCGTGGGCGACAGCCCGAATCAGCCCCAGCATTTT. This chain joins TRBV29-1 and TRBJ1-5, with a possible D match to TRBD1 (5 bases). V lost 6 bases and J lost 4, with 13 bases in between. This CDR3 contains 13 residues. Germline CDR1 is SQVTM and CDR2 is ANQGSEA.

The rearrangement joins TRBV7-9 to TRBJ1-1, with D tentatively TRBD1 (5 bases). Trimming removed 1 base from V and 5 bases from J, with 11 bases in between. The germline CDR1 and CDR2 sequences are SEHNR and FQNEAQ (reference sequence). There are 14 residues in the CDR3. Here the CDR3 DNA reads TGTGCCAGCAGCTTAGGAATGTGGGGGACTGAAGCTTTCTTT. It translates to CASSLGMWGTEAFF.

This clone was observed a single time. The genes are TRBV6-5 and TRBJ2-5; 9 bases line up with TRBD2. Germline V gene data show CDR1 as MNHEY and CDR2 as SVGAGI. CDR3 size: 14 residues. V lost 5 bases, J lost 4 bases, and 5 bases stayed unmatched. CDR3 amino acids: CASSPGLAIETQYF. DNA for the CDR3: TGTGCCAGCAGTCCTGGACTAGCGATAGAGACCCAGTACTTC.

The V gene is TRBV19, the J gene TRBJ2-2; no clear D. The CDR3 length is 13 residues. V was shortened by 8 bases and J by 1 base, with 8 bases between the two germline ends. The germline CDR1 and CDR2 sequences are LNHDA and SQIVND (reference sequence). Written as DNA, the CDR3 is TGTGCCAGTTCTAATATGAACACCGGGGAGCTGTTTTTT. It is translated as CASSNMNTGELFF.

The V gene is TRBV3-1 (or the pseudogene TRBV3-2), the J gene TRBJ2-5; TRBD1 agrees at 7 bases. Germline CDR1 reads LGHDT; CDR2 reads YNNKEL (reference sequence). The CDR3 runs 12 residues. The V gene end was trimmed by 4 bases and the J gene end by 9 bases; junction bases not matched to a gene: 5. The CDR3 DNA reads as TGTGCCAGCAGCCGGGACAGAGGGGCCCAGTACTTC. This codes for CASSRDRGAQYF.

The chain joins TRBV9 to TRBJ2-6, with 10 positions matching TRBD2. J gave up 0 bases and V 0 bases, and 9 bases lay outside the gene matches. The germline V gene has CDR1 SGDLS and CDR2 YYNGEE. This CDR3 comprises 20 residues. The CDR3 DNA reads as TGTGCCAGCAGCGTAGTTAGCGGGGGGTCCCTCCGCTCTGGGGCCAACGTCCTGACTTTC. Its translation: CASSVVSGGSLRSGANVLTF.

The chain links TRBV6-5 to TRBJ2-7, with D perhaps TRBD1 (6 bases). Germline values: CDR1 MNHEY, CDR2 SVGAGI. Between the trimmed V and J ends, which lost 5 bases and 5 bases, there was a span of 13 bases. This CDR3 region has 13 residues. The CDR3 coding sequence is TGTGCCAGCAGTCTAACAGGGAACAACGAGCAGTACTTC. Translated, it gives CASSLTGNNEQYF.

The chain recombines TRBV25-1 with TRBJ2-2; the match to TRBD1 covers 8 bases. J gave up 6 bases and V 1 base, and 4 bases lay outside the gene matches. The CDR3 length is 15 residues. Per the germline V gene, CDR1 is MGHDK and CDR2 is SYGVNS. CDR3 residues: CASSESTGVPGELFF. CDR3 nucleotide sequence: TGTGCCAGCAGTGAATCGACAGGGGTTCCCGGGGAGCTGTTTTTT.

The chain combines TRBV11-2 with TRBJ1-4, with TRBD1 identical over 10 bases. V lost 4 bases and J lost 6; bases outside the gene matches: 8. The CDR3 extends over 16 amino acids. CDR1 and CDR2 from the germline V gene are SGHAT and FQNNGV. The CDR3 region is CASSSALDRGHEKLFF. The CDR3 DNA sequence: TGTGCCAGCAGCTCCGCGCTAGACAGGGGGCATGAAAAACTGTTTTTT.

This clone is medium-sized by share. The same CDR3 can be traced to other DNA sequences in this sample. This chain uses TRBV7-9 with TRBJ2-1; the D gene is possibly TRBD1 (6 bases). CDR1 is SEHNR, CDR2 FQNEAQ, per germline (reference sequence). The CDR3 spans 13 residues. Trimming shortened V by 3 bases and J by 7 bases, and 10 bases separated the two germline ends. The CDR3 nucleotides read TGTGCCAGCAGCTTTCTACAGGGTAATGAGCAGTTCTTC. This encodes CASSFLQGNEQFF.

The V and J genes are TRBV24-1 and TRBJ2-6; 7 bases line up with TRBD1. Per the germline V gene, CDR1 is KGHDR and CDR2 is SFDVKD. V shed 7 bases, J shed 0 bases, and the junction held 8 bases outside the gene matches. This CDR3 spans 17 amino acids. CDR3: CATSSTGLHSGANVLTF. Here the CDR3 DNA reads TGTGCCACCAGCTCGACAGGGCTCCACTCTGGGGCCAACGTCCTGACTTTC.

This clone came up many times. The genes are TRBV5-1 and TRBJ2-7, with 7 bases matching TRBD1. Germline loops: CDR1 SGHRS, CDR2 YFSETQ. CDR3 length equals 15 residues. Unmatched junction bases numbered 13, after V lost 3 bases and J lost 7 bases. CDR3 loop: CASSSQDRTTGEQYF. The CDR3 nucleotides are TGCGCCAGCAGCTCACAGGACAGGACAACAGGGGAGCAGTACTTC.

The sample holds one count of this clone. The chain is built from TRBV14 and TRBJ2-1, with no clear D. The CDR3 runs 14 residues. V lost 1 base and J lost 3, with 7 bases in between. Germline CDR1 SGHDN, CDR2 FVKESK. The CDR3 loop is CASSQGPVYNEQFF. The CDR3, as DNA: TGTGCCAGCAGCCAAGGTCCGGTCTACAATGAGCAGTTCTTC. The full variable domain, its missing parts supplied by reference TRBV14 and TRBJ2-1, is EAGVTQFPSHSVIEKGQTVTLRCDPISGHDNLYWYRRVMGKEIKFLLHFVKESKQDESGMPNNRFLAERTGGTYSTLKVQPAELEDSGVYFCASSQGPVYNEQFFGPGTRLTVL.